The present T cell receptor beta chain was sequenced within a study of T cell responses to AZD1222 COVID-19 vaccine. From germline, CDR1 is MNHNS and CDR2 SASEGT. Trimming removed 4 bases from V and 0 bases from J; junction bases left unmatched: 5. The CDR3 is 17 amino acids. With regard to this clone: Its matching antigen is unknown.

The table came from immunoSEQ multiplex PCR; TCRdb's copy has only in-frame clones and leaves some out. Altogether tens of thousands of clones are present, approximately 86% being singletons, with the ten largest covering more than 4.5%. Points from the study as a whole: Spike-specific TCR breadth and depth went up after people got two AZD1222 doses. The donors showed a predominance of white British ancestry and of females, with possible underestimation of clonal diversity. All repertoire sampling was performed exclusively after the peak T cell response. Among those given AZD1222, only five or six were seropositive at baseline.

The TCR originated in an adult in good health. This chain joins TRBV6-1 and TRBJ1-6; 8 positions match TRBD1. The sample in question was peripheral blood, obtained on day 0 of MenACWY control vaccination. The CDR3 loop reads CASSATGGSSYNSPLHF. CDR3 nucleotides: TGTGCCAGCAGTGCTACAGGGGGTAGCTCCTATAATTCACCCCTCCACTTT.